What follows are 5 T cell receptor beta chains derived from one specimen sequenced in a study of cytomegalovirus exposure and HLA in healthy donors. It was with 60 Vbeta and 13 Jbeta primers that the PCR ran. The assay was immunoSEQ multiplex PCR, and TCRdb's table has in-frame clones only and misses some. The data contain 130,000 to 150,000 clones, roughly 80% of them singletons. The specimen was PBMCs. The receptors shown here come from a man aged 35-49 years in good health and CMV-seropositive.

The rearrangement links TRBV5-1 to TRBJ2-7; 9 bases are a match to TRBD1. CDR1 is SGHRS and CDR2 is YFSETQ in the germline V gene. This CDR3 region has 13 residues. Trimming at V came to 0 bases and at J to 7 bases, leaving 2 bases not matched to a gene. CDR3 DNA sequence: TGCGCCAGCAGCTTGGACAGGGGGCGAGAGCAGTACTTC. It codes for CASSLDRGREQYF.

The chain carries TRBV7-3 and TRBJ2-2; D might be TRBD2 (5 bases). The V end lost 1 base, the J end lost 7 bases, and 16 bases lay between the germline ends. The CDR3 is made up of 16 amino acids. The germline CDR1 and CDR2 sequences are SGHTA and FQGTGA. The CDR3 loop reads CASSLSPRGSGGELFF. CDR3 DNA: TGTGCCAGCAGCTTAAGTCCCCGGGGTTCCGGCGGGGAGCTGTTTTTT.

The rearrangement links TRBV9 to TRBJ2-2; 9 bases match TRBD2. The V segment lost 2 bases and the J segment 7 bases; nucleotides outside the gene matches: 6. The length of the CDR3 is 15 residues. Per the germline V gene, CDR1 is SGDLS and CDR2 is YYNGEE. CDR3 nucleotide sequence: TGTGCCAGCAGCGTTGCTAGCGGGGCGCACGGGGAGCTGTTTTTT. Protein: CASSVASGAHGELFF. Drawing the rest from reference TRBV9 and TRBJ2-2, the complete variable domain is DSGVTQTPKHLITATGQRVTLRCSPRSGDLSVYWYQQSLDQGLQFLIQYYNGEERAKGNILERFSAQQFPDLHSELNLSSLELGDSALYFCASSVASGAHGELFFGEGSRLTVL.

The CDR3 DNA reads as TGTGCCAGTAGTAGACCGGGCGGACATATTTACGAGCAGTACTTC. Protein sequence: CASSRPGGHIYEQYF. The rearrangement links TRBV19 to TRBJ2-7, with a tentative D call TRBD1 (5 bases). The CDR3 is made up of 15 amino acids. The V end was cut by 4 bases, the J end by 4 bases, with 17 bases between. The germline gives CDR1 LNHDA, CDR2 SQIVND (reference sequence).

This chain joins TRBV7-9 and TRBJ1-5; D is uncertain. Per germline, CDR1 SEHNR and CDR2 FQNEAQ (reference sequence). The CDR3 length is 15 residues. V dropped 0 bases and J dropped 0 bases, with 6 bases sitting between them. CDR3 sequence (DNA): TGTGCCAGCAGCTTAGCGGGAGTTAGCAATCAGCCCCAGCATTTT. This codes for CASSLAGVSNQPQHF. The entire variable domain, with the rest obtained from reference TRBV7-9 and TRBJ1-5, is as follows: DTGVSQNPRHKITKRGQNVTFRCDPISEHNRLYWYRQTLGQGPEFLTYFQNEAQLEKSRLLSDRFSAERPKGSFSTLEIQRTEQGDSAMYLCASSLAGVSNQPQHFGDGTRLSIL.